The rows below give T cell receptor beta chains drawn from one sample of a study of neurological immune-mediated disorders. In TCRdb, the 5' RACE reads were re-called with MiXCR into one record per CDR3 protein. The data contain about 27,000 distinct CDR3 sequences, around 21% of them singletons. Sequencing input: PBMCs. Source of these receptors: a woman aged 55-75 years in good health. Both conserved end residues are part of each CDR3. A D gene is named only where the DNA matches it firmly. Size is omitted from some rows. Given values are once, few, many or a class for expanded clones.

TRBV5-1	medium-sized	TRBJ2-5	NA	CASSVGQGGETQYF	TGCGCCAGCAGCGTGGGACAAGGAGGAGAGACCCAGTACTTC
TRBV20-1	many	TRBJ2-7	TRBD1	CSASGQGTYEQYF	TGCAGTGCTTCGGGACAGGGAACCTACGAGCAGTACTTC
TRBV5-1	many	TRBJ2-7	NA	CASSLGTGRGSYEQYF	TGCGCCAGCAGCTTGGGGACTGGCAGGGGATCCTACGAGCAGTACTTC
TRBV5-1	many	TRBJ2-7	NA	CASSISGSYEQYF	TGCGCCAGCAGCATTTCAGGTTCTTACGAGCAGTACTTC
TRBV6-2/TRBV6-3	NA	TRBJ2-5	NA	CASSPGEETHYF	TGTGCCAGCAGTCCAGGGGAAGAGACCCACTACTTC
TRBV5-1	many	TRBJ2-2	TRBD1	CASSSIGQGWNTGELFF	TGCGCCAGCAGCTCCATCGGACAGGGGTGGAACACCGGGGAGCTGTTTTTT
TRBV29-1	medium-sized	TRBJ2-4	NA	CSVSVQWEPLAKNIQYF	TGCAGCGTTTCAGTACAATGGGAACCCCTAGCCAAAAACATTCAGTACTTC
TRBV9	many	TRBJ1-2	TRBD1	CASSVRQGEGGYTF	TGTGCCAGCAGCGTAAGACAGGGGGAAGGCGGCTACACCTTC
TRBV20-1	NA	TRBJ2-1	NA	CSDRRRLGDYNEQFF	TGCAGTGATCGAAGAAGGTTGGGTGACTACAATGAGCAGTTCTTC
TRBV7-2	many	TRBJ2-5	TRBD1	CASSSQGAETQYF	TGTGCCAGCAGCTCACAGGGGGCGGAGACCCAGTACTTC
TRBV28	many	TRBJ2-7	TRBD2	CASSFSRTVLLAGPWEQYF	TGTGCCAGCAGCTTCTCGAGGACAGTGTTACTAGCGGGGCCCTGGGAGCAGTACTTC
TRBV5-1	many	TRBJ1-6	TRBD1	CASSPDRGNSPLHF	TGCGCCAGCAGCCCAGACAGGGGTAATTCACCCCTCCACTTT
TRBV29-1	NA	TRBJ2-3	TRBD1	CSVSGQGRTDTQYF	TGCAGCGTTTCAGGACAGGGGCGCACAGATACGCAGTATTTT
TRBV7-2	many	TRBJ2-2	NA	CASSSQGIGELFF	TGTGCCAGCAGCTCCCAGGGAATCGGGGAGCTGTTTTTT
TRBV20-1	NA	TRBJ2-3	TRBD1	CSARGQGDTQYF	TGCAGTGCTAGAGGACAGGGTGATACGCAGTATTTT
TRBV14	many	TRBJ2-1	NA	CASSQLGREDEQFF	TGTGCCAGCAGCCAACTCGGGCGGGAAGATGAGCAGTTCTTC
TRBV20-1	many	TRBJ1-1	NA	CSARLVRGFYTEAFF	TGCAGTGCTAGGCTAGTCAGGGGCTTCTACACTGAAGCTTTCTTT
TRBV6-2/TRBV6-3	many	TRBJ2-1	NA	CASSFYYTEQFF	TGTGCCAGCAGTTTTTACTACACTGAGCAGTTCTTC
TRBV27	many	TRBJ2-1	TRBD2	CASSFVGRGEQFF	TGTGCCAGCAGTTTTGTCGGGAGGGGGGAGCAGTTCTTC
TRBV5-1	many	TRBJ2-1	TRBD2	CASSRTSGSDEQFF	TGCGCCAGCAGCAGAACTAGCGGGAGCGATGAGCAGTTCTTC
TRBV21-1	many	TRBJ2-7	NA	CASYPGQGPYEQYF	TGTGCCAGTTACCCTGGACAGGGACCCTACGAGCAGTACTTC
TRBV12-3/TRBV12-4	many	TRBJ2-7	NA	CASARGNPYEQYF	TGTGCCAGCGCAAGGGGGAACCCCTACGAGCAGTACTTC